Below are 5 T cell receptor beta chains sequenced from a single sample in a study of neurological immune-mediated disorders. Using its own MiXCR run on the 5' RACE reads, TCRdb lists one record per CDR3 protein. The data hold under 40,000 distinct CDR3 sequences, with about 7% observed a single time. The sequenced sample was CD4+ T cells from blood. Receptors originate from a man aged 45-65 years in good health.

In its sample, this clonotype was seen many times. The chain uses TRBV12-3 or TRBV12-4 and TRBJ2-3, with D possibly TRBD2 on 6 matching bases. V gave up 4 bases and J gave up 0 bases, with 8 bases separating them. The CDR3 covers 14 residues. CDR3 bases: TGTGCCAGCAGTTACCGGGAGAGCACAGATACGCAGTATTTT. This translates into CASSYRESTDTQYF.

This chain uses TRBV5-4 with TRBJ2-7, with D maybe TRBD1 (6 bases). V was pared by 4 bases and J by 2 bases, with 10 bases between. The CDR3 spans 13 residues. The V gene's germline CDR1 is SGHNT and CDR2 YYREEE (reference sequence). In DNA form, the CDR3 reads TGTGCCAGCAGCCAACAGGGCACCTACGAGCAGTACTTC. Translated: CASSQQGTYEQYF.

A few counts support this clonotype. This chain links TRBV4-2 with TRBJ1-1, with D perhaps matching TRBD1 (5 bases). Germline V gene data show CDR1 as LGHNA and CDR2 as YNFKEQ. The length of the CDR3 is 20 residues. With 0 bases removed from V and 0 bases from J, the gap between germline ends came to 23 bases. The CDR3 reads CASSQDPSAGQAIMNTEAFF. DNA for the CDR3: TGTGCCAGCAGCCAAGATCCGTCGGCAGGGCAAGCGATAATGAACACTGAAGCTTTCTTT.

This clonotype has a count of ten or more. This chain joins TRBV11-2 and TRBJ2-2; 8 bases match TRBD2. Germline-derived CDR1 and CDR2 are SGHAT and FQNNGV. The junction had 4 bases not matched to a gene; V was cut back by 5 bases and J by 2 bases. CDR3 size: 15 residues. Here the CDR3 reads CASSRSGSNTGELFF. CDR3 DNA sequence: TGTGCCAGCAGCAGAAGCGGGAGCAACACCGGGGAGCTGTTTTTT.

The rearrangement joins TRBV7-9 to TRBJ2-4; D gene uncertain. V lost 1 base and J 6 bases, leaving 4 bases between the germline ends. This CDR3 region has 12 residues. Germline CDR1 is SEHNR and CDR2 is FQNEAQ (reference sequence). CDR3 nucleotide sequence: TGTGCCAGCAGCTTAGTTACAAACATTCAGTACTTC. Protein: CASSLVTNIQYF.